The clone carrying this T cell receptor (beta chain) appeared once. An end of the junction does not agree with germline; a read error may underlie this. The CDR3 extends over 16 amino acids. Per the germline V gene, CDR1 is SSHAT and CDR2 is FNYEAQ (reference sequence). The sample is drawn from a study of blood T cell repertoires in COVID-19. Study information: Specimens from acute and convalescent COVID-19 originated in the United States, Italy and Spain. PBMCs, B-cell-depleted T cells, or T cells were the source of the cDNA or gDNA that made up the material.

Measured with immunoSEQ multiplex PCR; TCRdb has only the in-frame clones, and not every one. The repertoire consists of about 190,000 clones, with more than 75% occurring once and the leading ten covering 4.4%. The sequence derives from a human donor in a cohort sampled during active COVID-19. The sequencing sample was made of peripheral blood. V and J are TRBV7-7 and TRBJ2-1, with 11 positions matching TRBD1. CDR3 region: CASSLGSGTGGGEQFF. The DNA of the CDR3 is TGTGCTAGCAGCTTAGGGTCCGGGACAGGGGGAGGTGAGCAGTTCTTC. The whole variable domain, remainder taken from reference TRBV7-7 and TRBJ2-1, is GAGVSQSPRYKVTKRGQDVTLRCDPISSHATLYWYQQALGQGPEFLTYFNYEAQPDKSGLPSDRFSAERPEGSISTLTIQRTEQRDSAMYRCASSLGSGTGGGEQFFGPGTRLTVL.